The clone carrying this T cell receptor (beta chain) was found once. The junction departs from the called germline gene at one end, perhaps through a read error. The CDR3 runs to 16 residues. Germline V lookup: CDR1 SGHAT, CDR2 FQNNGV. Germline DNA was also extracted, with blood RNA taken from unsorted whole blood. This sample was included in a study of tumor-infiltrating lymphocytes in primary liver carcinoma. A constant-region primer served to make TCR beta cDNA from around 500 ng total RNA. TCR beta libraries came from three nested multiplex PCR rounds using slightly modified ARM-PCR. For around 9 cycles apiece, the opening two PCR rounds ran with TRBV1-TRBV30 forward primers and a C-beta reverse primer. TCRdb analysed the multiplex PCR reads with MiXCR anew, one entry per CDR3 protein. The top ten clones hold about 6.1% of a sample with 330,000 or so distinct CDR3 sequences, approximately 65% of them seen once.

Sequencing used peripheral blood. This clonotype was obtained from a man aged 40-50 years with primary liver carcinoma and hepatitis B virus infection. The chain combines TRBV11-2 with TRBJ2-3; the match to TRBD2 covers 11 bases. CDR3 protein: CTSSLVLAGVADTQYF. In nucleotides, the CDR3 is TGTACCAGCAGCTTAGTACTAGCGGGAGTTGCGGATACGCAGTATTTT.